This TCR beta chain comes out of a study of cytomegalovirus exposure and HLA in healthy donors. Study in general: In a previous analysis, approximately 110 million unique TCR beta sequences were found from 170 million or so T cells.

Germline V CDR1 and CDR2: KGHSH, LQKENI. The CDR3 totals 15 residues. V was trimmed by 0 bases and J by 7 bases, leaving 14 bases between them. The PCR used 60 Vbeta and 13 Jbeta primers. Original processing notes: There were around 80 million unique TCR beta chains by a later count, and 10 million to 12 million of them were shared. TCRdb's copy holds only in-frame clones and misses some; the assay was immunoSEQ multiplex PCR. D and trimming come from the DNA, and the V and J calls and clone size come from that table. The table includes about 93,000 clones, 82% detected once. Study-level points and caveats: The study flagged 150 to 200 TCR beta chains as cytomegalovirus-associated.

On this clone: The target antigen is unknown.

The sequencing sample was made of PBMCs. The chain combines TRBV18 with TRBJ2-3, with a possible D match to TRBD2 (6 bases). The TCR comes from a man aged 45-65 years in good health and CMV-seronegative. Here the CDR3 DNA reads TGTGCCAGCTCACCACCGTCCGGGAGAGTTTATACGCAGTATTTT. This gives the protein CASSPPSGRVYTQYF.